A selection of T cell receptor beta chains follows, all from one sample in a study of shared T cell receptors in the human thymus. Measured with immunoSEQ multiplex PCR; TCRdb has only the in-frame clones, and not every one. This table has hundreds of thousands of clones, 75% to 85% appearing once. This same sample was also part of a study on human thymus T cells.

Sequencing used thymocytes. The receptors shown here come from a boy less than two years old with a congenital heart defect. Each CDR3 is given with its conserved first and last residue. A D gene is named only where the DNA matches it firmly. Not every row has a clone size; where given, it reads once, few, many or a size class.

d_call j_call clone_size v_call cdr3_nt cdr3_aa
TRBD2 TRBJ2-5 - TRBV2 TGTGCCAGCAGCTCTTTAGCGGGAGGTGTAGAGACCCAGTACTTC CASSSLAGGVETQYF
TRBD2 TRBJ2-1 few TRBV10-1 TGCGCCAGCAGTGAGTCTGGACTAGCGGGAGCCCTCTACAATGAGCAGTTCTTC CASSESGLAGALYNEQFF
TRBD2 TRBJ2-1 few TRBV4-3 TGCGCCAGCAGCCAAGATCTAAGGGCTAGCGGGACGAGCTCCTACAATGAGCAGTTCTTC CASSQDLRASGTSSYNEQFF
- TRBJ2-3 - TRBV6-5 TGTGCCAGCAGTTGGGTGTCGGGAGATACGCAGTATTTT CASSWVSGDTQYF
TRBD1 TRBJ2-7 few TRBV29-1 TGCAGCGTGCTGGGACAGGGGGCGAAGGTTTACGAGCAGTACTTC CSVLGQGAKVYEQYF
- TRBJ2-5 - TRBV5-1 TGCGCCAGCAGCGGGACAAGTAGGACCCAGTACTTC CASSGTSRTQYF
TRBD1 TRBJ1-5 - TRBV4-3 TGCGCCAGCAGCAAGGCGACAGGGGAGGGCAATCAGCCCCAGCATTTT CASSKATGEGNQPQHF
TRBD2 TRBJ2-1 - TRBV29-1 TGCAGCGTTGAAAGGACTAGCCGGACAGACAATGGGCAGTTCTTC CSVERTSRTDNGQFF
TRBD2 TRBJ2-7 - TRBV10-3 TGTGCCATCGCTCCGGGAGGGCCTGGGGAGCAGTACTTC CAIAPGGPGEQYF
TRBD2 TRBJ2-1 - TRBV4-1 TGCGCCAGCAGCTTAGGACTAGATTTCTACAATGAGCAGTTCTTC CASSLGLDFYNEQFF
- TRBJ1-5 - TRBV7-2 TGTGCCAGCAGCCTTATCGGGGAGCAGCCCCAGCATTTT CASSLIGEQPQHF
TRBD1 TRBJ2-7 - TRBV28 TGTGCCAGCACCGGGGACAGTGGATCCTACGAGCAGTACTTC CASTGDSGSYEQYF
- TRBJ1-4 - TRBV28 TGTGCCAGCAGTTTTGGGCGGGGTGAAAAACTGTTTTTT CASSFGRGEKLFF
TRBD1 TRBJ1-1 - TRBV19 TGTGCCAGTAGTCACCGGGACAGGGGTGTAAACACTGAAGCTTTCTTT CASSHRDRGVNTEAFF
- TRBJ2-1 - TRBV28 TGTGCCAGCAGTTTAGAGGGGCAGGAACCGGGACTCGGCTACAATGAGCAGTTCTTC CASSLEGQEPGLGYNEQFF
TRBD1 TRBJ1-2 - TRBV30 TGTGCCTGGGGAGGGGGATACCTACCGGGACAGGGTGGCGACACCTTC CAWGGGYLPGQGGDTF
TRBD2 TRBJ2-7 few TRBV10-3 TGTGCCATCAGTGACCCTACTAGCGGGAGATCGGACGAGCAGTACTTC CAISDPTSGRSDEQYF
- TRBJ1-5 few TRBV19 TGTGCCAGTAGTATTCAATCCAATCAGCCCCAGCATTTT CASSIQSNQPQHF
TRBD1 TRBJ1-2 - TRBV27 TGTGCCAGCAGTCCCCGACCCGACAGGGTAGGGTATGGCTACACCTTC CASSPRPDRVGYGYTF
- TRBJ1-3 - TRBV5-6 TGTGCCAGCAGCTCCTCTCCAGGGCTCTCTGGAAACACCATATATTTT CASSSSPGLSGNTIYF
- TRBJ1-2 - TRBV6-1 TGTGCCAGCAGTGGAAACGGGCAGGGCGCGGACTATGGCTACACCTTC CASSGNGQGADYGYTF
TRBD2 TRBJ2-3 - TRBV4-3 TGCGCCAGCAGCCCGGGACTAGCGGGAGGGCCGAACACAGATACGCAGTATTTT CASSPGLAGGPNTDTQYF
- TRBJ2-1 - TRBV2 TGTGCCAGCAGCCAGACTATACCCAATGAGCAGTTCTTC CASSQTIPNEQFF
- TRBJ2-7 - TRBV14 TGTGCCAGCAGCCAAGCAGGTACACCCTACGAGCAGTACTTC CASSQAGTPYEQYF
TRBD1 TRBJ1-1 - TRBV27 TGTGCCAGCAGTCTACGCCAACAGGGGGCGCAACCTGAAGCTTTCTTT CASSLRQQGAQPEAFF
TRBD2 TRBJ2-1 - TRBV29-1 TGCAGCGTTGAAGAGGACCTCGGGGGACTAGCGGGAGTGGTCTACAATGAGCAGTTCTTC CSVEEDLGGLAGVVYNEQFF
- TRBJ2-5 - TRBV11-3 TGTGCCAGCAGCTTAGGGGGAGGGGGACCAGCCCAGAAGACCCAGTACTTC CASSLGGGGPAQKTQYF
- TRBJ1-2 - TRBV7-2 TGTGCCAGCAGCCCTCACCGCACGGTCCTCTATGGCTACACCTTC CASSPHRTVLYGYTF
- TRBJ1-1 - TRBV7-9 TGTGCCAGCAGCTCCCGACAGGAGAACACTGAAGCTTTCTTT CASSSRQENTEAFF